This T cell receptor (beta chain) was observed in a study of T cell repertoires in cytomegalovirus infection. Whole-study findings and limits: Summed frequency of shared TCR beta families picked out CMV carriers who also had the relevant HLA. It was HLA-C-restricted CMV-specific TCR beta clonotypes that dominated the response ex vivo.

On this clonotype itself: Its antigen remains unidentified. One end of the junction does not line up with germline, which may come from a read error.

Germline values: CDR1 MGHRA, CDR2 YSYEKL. The length of the CDR3 is 18 residues. Each CDR3 protein gets one entry after TCRdb re-called the reads with MiXCR. The sample records 400,000 or so distinct CDR3 sequences, roughly 30% being singletons. The sample consisted of PBMCs. The sequence was obtained from a human donor in good health (CMV status not recorded). Some clones in this sample may be carry-over from other donors' samples. The chain couples TRBV4-1 to TRBJ1-1; TRBD1 aligns across 9 bases. This CDR3 reads CASSQGLRDRDMSTEAFF. CDR3 bases: TGTGCCAGCAGCCAAGGACTCCGGGACAGGGACATGAGCACTGAAGCTTTCTTT.